One T cell receptor (beta chain) is described in this entry. Its antigen is undetermined. Treatment noted: roughly 19 received Ad26.COV2.S at low or high dose, single or two shots; roughly five received placebo; per-sample allocation not given. At day 63 after the first vaccine or placebo injection, samples were drawn. Profiling relied on immunoSEQ multiplex PCR, and the TCRdb table lists in-frame clones only, not all of them. Of 380,000 or so clones listed, roughly four fifths are singletons. The data were taken from a study of Ad26.COV2.S vaccination and SARS-CoV-2 variants. Study context: The vaccine Ad26.COV2.S was put into the muscle once, or twice with 56 days between.

Looked up from germline, CDR1 is SGHRS and CDR2 is YFSETQ. Trimming at V came to 1 base and at J to 1 base, leaving 7 bases not matched to a gene. The CDR3 length is 16 residues. Study outcomes and limitations: Researchers reported similar non-spike TCR breadth in vaccine and placebo recipients. Higher spike-specific TCR breadth was found in vaccine recipients than in placebo recipients.

This specimen was peripheral blood, taken in a trial of Ad26.COV2.S vaccine versus placebo. This TCR was recovered from a person aged 18-65 years who received the Ad26.COV2.S COVID-19 vaccine or a placebo. J is TRBJ1-1 and V is TRBV5-1, with 7 bases identical to TRBD1. As DNA, the CDR3 is TGCGCCAGCAGCTTGTGGCCCCAGGGGGGGAACACTGAAGCTTTCTTT. It is translated as CASSLWPQGGNTEAFF.